The 16 T cell receptor beta chains reported below all come from one sample, sequenced in a study of beta chain features in type 1 diabetes. Broader study findings: There was a moderate but significant shortening of TCRB CDR3s in all four CD4+ subsets of Type 1 diabetes patients.

For these TCRs, the target antigens are not known. The entirety of the isolated RNA underwent reverse transcription, so expressed TCRB transcripts were sequenced. Sequenced by immunoSEQ multiplex PCR; TCRdb stores in-frame clones only, minus some. Of tens of thousands of clones detected, 66% appear once; the ten largest clones hold approximately 2%. Sequencing input: Tregs from blood. The receptors stem from a woman in her late teens or twenties with type 1 diabetes.

The chain recombines TRBV28 with TRBJ2-7, with 12 nucleotides matching TRBD1. The J segment lost 3 bases and the V segment lost 5 bases, leaving 8 bases of the junction unmatched. Looked up from germline, CDR1 is MDHEN and CDR2 is SYDVKM. The CDR3 runs to 16 residues. The CDR3 here is CASSPAGTGGFYEQYF. In nucleotides, the CDR3 is TGTGCCAGCAGTCCAGCCGGGACAGGGGGCTTCTACGAGCAGTACTTC.

The rearrangement uses TRBV29-1 and TRBJ2-3; TRBD2 might be the D (6 bases). V was cut by 3 bases and J by 0 bases, with 13 bases left in between. The CDR3 spans 15 residues. Germline CDR1 and CDR2: SQVTM and ANQGSEA. The CDR3 loop reads CSVDRRGMSTDTQYF. The CDR3 DNA follows: TGCAGCGTTGACCGGCGGGGTATGAGCACAGATACGCAGTATTTT.

The J gene is TRBJ2-2, the V gene TRBV9; D may be TRBD1 (5 bases). Trimming shortened V by 0 bases and J by 1 base, and 7 bases separated the two germline ends. CDR3 length: 15 amino acids. Germline CDR1 is SGDLS and CDR2 is YYNGEE. The CDR3: CASSVARVNTGELFF. The CDR3 DNA follows: TGTGCCAGCAGCGTAGCCAGGGTGAACACCGGGGAGCTGTTTTTT. The whole variable domain, remainder taken from reference TRBV9 and TRBJ2-2, is DSGVTQTPKHLITATGQRVTLRCSPRSGDLSVYWYQQSLDQGLQFLIQYYNGEERAKGNILERFSAQQFPDLHSELNLSSLELGDSALYFCASSVARVNTGELFFGEGSRLTVL.

This rearrangement joins TRBV18 to TRBJ1-4, with a weak D call TRBD1 (6 bases). Looked up from germline, CDR1 is KGHSH and CDR2 is LQKENI. V dropped 3 bases and J dropped 4 bases, with 12 bases sitting between them. This CDR3 has 15 residues. The DNA of the CDR3 is TGTGCCAGCTCACCTACCACAGGGCTTAATGAAAAACTGTTTTTT. Its protein product is CASSPTTGLNEKLFF.

The chain has TRBV7-9 and TRBJ2-7, with D maybe TRBD1 (6 bases). Trimming removed 0 bases at V and 2 bases at J, with 14 bases between. The CDR3 totals 16 residues. CDR1 and CDR2 (germline): SEHNR, FQNEAQ (reference sequence). Here the CDR3 DNA reads TGTGCCAGCAGCTTAGCGCGGACAGTGAATACCTACGAGCAGTACTTC. This gives the protein CASSLARTVNTYEQYF.

The rearrangement uses TRBV25-1 and TRBJ2-7, with TRBD1 matching 8 bases. Unmatched junction bases numbered 1, after V lost 3 bases and J lost 3 bases. Germline CDR1 MGHDK, CDR2 SYGVNS. The CDR3 runs 13 residues. CDR3 in DNA: TGTGCCAGCAGTGACACAGGGGGCTACGAGCAGTACTTC. Its protein is CASSDTGGYEQYF.

This clone came up a few times. The chain links TRBV29-1 to TRBJ1-1; weak D call: TRBD1 (5 bases). The V gene's germline CDR1 is SQVTM and CDR2 ANQGSEA. The CDR3 consists of 13 residues. V was clipped by 0 bases and J by 1 base, with 6 bases between them. The CDR3 DNA reads TGCAGCGTTGAAGAACAGGAGAACACTGAAGCTTTCTTT. Its protein product is CSVEEQENTEAFF.

CDR3 in amino acids: CASSPGAGGQPQHF. In nucleotides, the CDR3 is TGTGCCAGCTCACCGGGGGCAGGCGGTCAGCCCCAGCATTTT. V usage is TRBV18 and J usage is TRBJ1-5; D is possibly TRBD1 (6 bases). This CDR3 is 14 amino acids long. Germline V gene lookup returns CDR1 KGHSH and CDR2 LQKENI. The V end was cut by 3 bases, the J end by 6 bases, with 12 bases between.

The chain is built from TRBV7-3 and TRBJ2-2; TRBD2 matches 10 bases. This CDR3 comprises 19 residues. V lost 4 bases and J lost 7; bases outside the gene matches: 18. In germline, CDR1 is SGHTA, CDR2 FQGTGA. This CDR3 is CASSSSQSTAGGPGGELFF. In DNA form, the CDR3 reads TGTGCCAGCAGCTCATCCCAGTCCACAGCGGGAGGGCCTGGCGGGGAGCTGTTTTTT.

The chain links TRBV6-5 to TRBJ2-1, with D possibly TRBD2 on 6 matching bases. V lost 2 bases to trimming and J lost 9 bases, with 20 bases between them. This CDR3 is built from 16 residues. CDR1 is MNHEY and CDR2 is SVGAGI in the germline V gene. The CDR3: CASSYQRADKGPEQFF. The DNA of the CDR3 is TGTGCCAGCAGTTACCAGCGGGCCGACAAAGGGCCTGAGCAGTTCTTC.

The rearrangement joins TRBV28 to TRBJ2-1, with TRBD1 matching over 9 bases. CDR1 MDHEN and CDR2 SYDVKM come from the germline V gene. V shed 6 bases and J 9 bases; nucleotides not matched to a gene: 12. The CDR3 extends over 15 amino acids. CDR3 sequence (DNA): TGTGCCAGCAGAAAGACAGGGGGTACCGGGCCTGAGCAGTTCTTC. This codes for CASRKTGGTGPEQFF.

This clone occurred once. The chain recombines TRBV6-5 with TRBJ1-5, with 7 bases aligning to TRBD1. Germline lookup yields CDR1 MNHEY and CDR2 SVGAGI. The ends lost 2 bases at V and 5 bases at J; junction bases unmatched: 0. The CDR3 runs 13 residues. CDR3 protein: CASSYTGDQPQHF. The CDR3 nucleotides are TGTGCCAGCAGTTACACAGGGGATCAGCCCCAGCATTTT.

J is TRBJ1-2 and V is TRBV5-4; 7 bases map to TRBD1. Per germline, CDR1 SGHNT and CDR2 YYREEE (reference sequence). The CDR3 runs to 14 residues. J was trimmed by 2 bases and V by 1 base; bases with no gene match: 2. The CDR3 reads CASSLLTGNYGYTF. The DNA of the CDR3 is TGTGCCAGCAGCTTGTTGACAGGGAACTATGGCTACACCTTC.

This chain connects TRBV7-2 to TRBJ2-4; the D gene is possibly TRBD2 (6 bases). The V and J ends lost 5 bases and 5 bases respectively, with 10 bases between them. CDR1 and CDR2 (germline): SGHTA, FQGNSA. CDR3 length: 13 amino acids. The CDR3 reads CASSPGLQNIQYF. CDR3 DNA sequence: TGTGCCAGCAGCCCGGGACTCCAAAACATTCAGTACTTC. Based on the CDR3 plus reference TRBV7-2 and TRBJ2-4, the full variable domain is GAGVSQSPSNKVTEKGKDVELRCDPISGHTALYWYRQSLGQGLEFLIYFQGNSAPDKSGLPSDRFSAERTGGSVSTLTIQRTQQEDSAVYLCASSPGLQNIQYFGAGTRLSVL.

The chain links TRBV29-1 to TRBJ2-3; TRBD1 is a possible D gene (6 bases). Germline V gene data show CDR1 as SQVTM and CDR2 as ANQGSEA. Trimming took 0 bases from V and 4 from J, leaving 14 bases between them. The CDR3 has 15 residues. Here the CDR3 DNA reads TGCAGCGTTGAAGATCTTCCGGGGACACCAGATACGCAGTATTTT. This encodes CSVEDLPGTPDTQYF.

The rearrangement uses TRBV6-5 and TRBJ1-2; the D is unclear. CDR3 length equals 14 residues. CDR1 MNHEY and CDR2 SVGAGI come from the germline V gene. V lost 2 bases and J lost 8, with 15 bases in between. CDR3 bases: TGTGCCAGCAGTTACCGGGGAGGAGGGATGGGCTACACCTTC. Translated, it gives CASSYRGGGMGYTF.